This is a list of T cell receptor beta chains from one sample in a study of T cells in Graves' hyperthyroidism and ophthalmopathy. Using its own MiXCR run on the multiplex PCR reads, TCRdb lists one record per CDR3 protein. The sample includes 190,000 or so distinct CDR3 sequences, about 17% seen only once; the top ten take roughly two fifths. Sequencing used blood. Every receptor here comes from a man between 40 and 49 years old with Graves' hyperthyroidism. Both conserved end residues are part of each CDR3. Each record gives: J gene, V gene, clone size, D gene, CDR3 protein, CDR3 DNA. D genes are given only for firm matches. Part of the rows lack a size; the others show once, few, many or a class for expanded clones.

>TRBJ2-2|TRBV24-1|many|NA
CATSVENTGELFF
TGTGCCACCAGTGTCGAGAACACCGGGGAGCTGTTTTTT
>TRBJ2-3|TRBV20-1|many|NA
CSAIEVTDTQYF
TGCAGTGCTATTGAGGTAACAGATACGCAGTATTTT
>TRBJ2-1|TRBV7-9|NA|TRBD1
CASSFYGQGADNEQFF
TGTGCCAGCAGCTTTTACGGACAGGGGGCAGACAATGAGCAGTTCTTC
>TRBJ2-3|TRBV7-2|many|NA
CASMGRNTDTQYF
TGTGCCAGCATGGGCAGAAACACAGATACGCAGTATTTT
>TRBJ2-1|TRBV30|many|TRBD1
CAWSVKGAYNEQFF
TGTGCCTGGAGTGTAAAGGGGGCATACAATGAGCAGTTCTTC
>TRBJ2-3|TRBV11-2|NA|NA
CASSLIPSPEAQYF
TGTGCCAGCAGCTTAATTCCTAGCCCAGAGGCGCAGTATTTT
>TRBJ1-5|TRBV6-4|NA|TRBD1
CASSGQGNNQPQHF
TGTGCCAGCAGTGGACAGGGGAACAATCAGCCCCAGCATTTT
>TRBJ2-3|TRBV30|many|TRBD2
CAWDRLAGGPDTQYF
TGTGCCTGGGACCGGTTAGCGGGGGGTCCAGATACGCAGTATTTT
>TRBJ1-2|TRBV10-3|many|NA
CAISVGGQYYGYTF
TGTGCCATCAGTGTCGGTGGGCAGTACTATGGCTACACCTTC
>TRBJ2-1|TRBV6-1|many|NA
CASSSRLVASYNEQFF
TGTGCCAGCAGCTCCAGACTAGTGGCCTCCTACAATGAGCAGTTCTTC
>TRBJ1-2|TRBV12-3/TRBV12-4|many|NA
CASSLRGNYGYTF
TGTGCCAGCAGTTTAAGGGGAAACTATGGCTACACCTTC
>TRBJ2-7|TRBV7-2|many|NA
CASSLGGLDEQYF
TGTGCCAGCAGCTTAGGGGGGCTGGACGAGCAGTACTTC
>TRBJ1-2|TRBV28|many|NA
CASSSRARGGGYTF
TGTGCCAGCAGTTCCAGGGCCCGGGGGGGGGGCTACACCTTC
>TRBJ2-7|TRBV20-1|NA|TRBD1
CSAKRDRASYEQYF
TGCAGTGCTAAGCGGGACAGGGCGTCCTACGAGCAGTACTTC
>TRBJ2-1|TRBV11-2|many|NA
CASSSRAYNEQFF
TGTGCCAGCAGCTCCAGGGCGTACAATGAGCAGTTCTTC
>TRBJ2-1|TRBV11-3|NA|NA
CASSSGAVAYNEQFF
TGTGCCAGCAGTTCAGGGGCAGTCGCCTACAATGAGCAGTTCTTC
>TRBJ1-2|TRBV5-1|many|TRBD1
CASSPGQFNYGYTF
TGCGCCAGCAGCCCGGGACAGTTTAACTATGGCTACACCTTC
>TRBJ2-7|TRBV7-2|few|TRBD1
CASSSDRVNYEQYF
TGTGCCAGCAGCTCCGACAGGGTTAACTACGAGCAGTACTTC
>TRBJ1-1|TRBV7-3|NA|TRBD1
CASSSTGGSTEAFF
TGTGCCAGCAGCTCTACAGGGGGGAGCACTGAAGCTTTCTTT
>TRBJ1-4|TRBV27|NA|NA
CASSSNSATNEKLFF
TGTGCCAGCAGTTCGAATAGTGCAACTAATGAAAAACTGTTTTTT
>TRBJ2-2|TRBV9|NA|NA
CASSARQPNTGELFF
TGTGCCAGCAGCGCTCGACAGCCGAACACCGGGGAGCTGTTTTTT
>TRBJ2-7|TRBV9|few|NA
CASSTREAYEQYF
TGTGCCAGCAGCACACGAGAGGCCTACGAGCAGTACTTC